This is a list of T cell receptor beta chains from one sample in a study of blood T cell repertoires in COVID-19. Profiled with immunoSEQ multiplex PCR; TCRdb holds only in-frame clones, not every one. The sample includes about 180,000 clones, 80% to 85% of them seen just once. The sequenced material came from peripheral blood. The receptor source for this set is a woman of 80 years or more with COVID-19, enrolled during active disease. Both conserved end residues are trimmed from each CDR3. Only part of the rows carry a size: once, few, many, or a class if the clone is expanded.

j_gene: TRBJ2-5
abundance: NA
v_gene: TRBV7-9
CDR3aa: ASSLGGGQETQY

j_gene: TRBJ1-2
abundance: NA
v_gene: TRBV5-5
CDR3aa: ASSMPGTEAFLGYGYT

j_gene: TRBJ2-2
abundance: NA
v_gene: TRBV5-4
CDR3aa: ASSWDSFNTGELF

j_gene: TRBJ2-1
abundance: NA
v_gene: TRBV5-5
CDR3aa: ASSFSETPHNEQF

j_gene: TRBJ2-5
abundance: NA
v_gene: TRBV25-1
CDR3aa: ASSEFEGAHQETQY

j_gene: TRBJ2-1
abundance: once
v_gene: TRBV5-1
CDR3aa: ASSLEGLAGEDEQF

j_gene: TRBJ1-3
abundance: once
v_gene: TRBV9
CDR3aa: ASSVAVTPNTIY

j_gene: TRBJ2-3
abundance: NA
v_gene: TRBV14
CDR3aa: ASSQALLTDTQY

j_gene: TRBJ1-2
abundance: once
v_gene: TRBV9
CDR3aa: ASSVEGPGGNYGYT

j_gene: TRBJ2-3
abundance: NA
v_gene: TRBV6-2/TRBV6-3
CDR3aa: ASSYSPRLAGGVFTDTQY

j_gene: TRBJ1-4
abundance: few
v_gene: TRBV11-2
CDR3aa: ASSSGTGYEKLF

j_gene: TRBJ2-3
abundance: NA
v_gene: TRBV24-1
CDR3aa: ATSDQGGADTQY

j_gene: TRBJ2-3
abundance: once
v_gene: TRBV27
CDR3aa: ASSSLALSTDTQY

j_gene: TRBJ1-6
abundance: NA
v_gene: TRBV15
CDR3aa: ATSKRDRGRSPLH